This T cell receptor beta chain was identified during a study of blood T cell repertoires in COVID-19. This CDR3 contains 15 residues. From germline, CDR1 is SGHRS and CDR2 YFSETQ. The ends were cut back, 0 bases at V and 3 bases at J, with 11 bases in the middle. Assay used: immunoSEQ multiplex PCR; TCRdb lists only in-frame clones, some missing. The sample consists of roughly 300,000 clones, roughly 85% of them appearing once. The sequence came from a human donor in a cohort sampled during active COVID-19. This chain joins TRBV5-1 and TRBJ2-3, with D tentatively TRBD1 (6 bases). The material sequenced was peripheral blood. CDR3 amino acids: CASSLAGGETDTQYF. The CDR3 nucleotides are TGCGCCAGCAGCTTGGCTGGGGGCGAGACAGATACGCAGTATTTT.